In this sample, the clone carrying this T cell receptor beta chain turned up once. The data were obtained in a study of T cell repertoires in cytomegalovirus infection. A single record per CDR3 protein comes from TCRdb applying MiXCR to the reads. The table shows approximately 200,000 distinct CDR3 sequences, with over 20% occurring only once. Trimming stripped 2 bases from V and 1 base from J, with 5 bases between. The CDR3 has 13 amino acids. Germline lookup yields CDR1 MNHEY and CDR2 SMNVEV (reference sequence). The receptor's source is a human donor in good health (CMV status not recorded). Some clones in this sample may be carry-over from other donors' samples. The sequencing input was CD8+ T cells from PBMCs. The V gene is TRBV27, the J gene TRBJ1-1; no clear D gene. The CDR3 coding sequence is TGTGCCAGCAGTTTACGTTCGAACACTGAAGCTTTCTTT. Translated: CASSLRSNTEAFF.